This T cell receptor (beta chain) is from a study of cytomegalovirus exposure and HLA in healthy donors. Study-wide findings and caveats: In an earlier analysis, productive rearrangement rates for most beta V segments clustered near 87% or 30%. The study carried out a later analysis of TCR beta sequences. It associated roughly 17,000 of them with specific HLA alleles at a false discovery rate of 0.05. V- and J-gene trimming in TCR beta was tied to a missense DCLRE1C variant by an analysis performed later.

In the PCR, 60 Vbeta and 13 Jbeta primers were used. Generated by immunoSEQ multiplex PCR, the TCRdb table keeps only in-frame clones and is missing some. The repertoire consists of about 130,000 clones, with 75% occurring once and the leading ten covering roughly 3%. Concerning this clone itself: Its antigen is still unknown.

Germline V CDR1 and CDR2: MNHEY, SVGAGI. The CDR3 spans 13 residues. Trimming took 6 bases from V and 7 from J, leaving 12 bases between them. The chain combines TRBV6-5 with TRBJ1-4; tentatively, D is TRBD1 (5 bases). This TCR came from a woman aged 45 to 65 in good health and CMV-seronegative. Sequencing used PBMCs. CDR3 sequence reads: CASRDTQGEKLFF. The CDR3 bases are TGTGCCAGCAGGGACACCCAGGGTGAAAAACTGTTTTTT.